Sequencing of this T cell receptor (beta chain) was carried out in a study of T cell responses to AZD1222 COVID-19 vaccine. Using immunoSEQ multiplex PCR, the repertoire was profiled, and TCRdb retains in-frame clones only, with some absent. The sample lists 250,000 to 300,000 clones, 90% to 95% seen once, with less than 0.6% in the top ten. Whole-study results and caveats: Only 5 or 6 people who got AZD1222 tested seropositive at baseline.

Trimming shortened V by 1 base and J by 9 bases, and 10 bases separated the two germline ends. This CDR3 has 14 residues. Germline V gives CDR1 SGHDN, CDR2 FVKESK. Worth noting for this clone: No antigen is known for it.

Sample: peripheral blood, taken 28 days after the second AZD1222 dose. The receptor's source is an adult who received the AZD1222 COVID-19 vaccine. V usage is TRBV14 and J usage is TRBJ1-6, with D unresolved. The CDR3 DNA follows: TGTGCCAGCAGCCAAGCGACTAGTAGTTCACCCCTCCACTTT. Its translation: CASSQATSSSPLHF.